The T cell receptor beta chain under discussion was sequenced for a study of cytomegalovirus exposure and HLA in healthy donors. This clone was seen only a few times. Its antigen is still unknown. Findings and limits, study-wide: The classifier reportedly diagnosed cytomegalovirus status with high sensitivity and specificity. Later genetic work tied a missense DCLRE1C variant to beta-chain V and J trimming. In an earlier analysis, about 90% or about 30%: the productive usage of most TCR beta V segments.

Primers for the PCR totalled 60 Vbeta and 13 Jbeta. Libraries were prepared by immunoSEQ multiplex PCR; TCRdb keeps only in-frame clonotypes and omits some of them. This sample has 140,000 to 150,000 clones; approximately 80% occur once, and the top ten carry around 3.6%. V was clipped by 7 bases and J by 9 bases, with 16 bases between them. Germline V CDR1 and CDR2: MNHEY, SMNVEV (reference sequence). This CDR3 has 13 residues. Sequenced material: PBMCs. The clonotype comes from a male donor in good health and CMV-seronegative. This chain uses TRBV27 with TRBJ1-5; D is possibly TRBD1 (6 bases). In DNA form, the CDR3 reads TGTGCCAGCACGAGCCTAGGGGGTAGGCCCCAGCATTTT. Protein sequence: CASTSLGGRPQHF.